This TCR beta chain appears in the sequencing data of a study of blood T cell repertoires in COVID-19. Study-wide background: Specimens from acute and convalescent COVID-19 originated in the United States, Italy and Spain. From T cells, B-cell-depleted T cells, or PBMCs came the material, which was cDNA or gDNA.

The germline CDR1 and CDR2 sequences are LGHNA and YNFKEQ. Deletions cut 0 bases from V and 3 bases from J, with 7 bases between. The CDR3 runs 14 residues. Original methodology: Amplifying reference gene primers gave estimates of nucleated cell counts. Here immunoSEQ multiplex PCR was the method, and the copy in TCRdb shows in-frame clones only, minus some. The V and J calls and the clone size are those of that table, but D and trimming were determined from the DNA. The table has around 250,000 clones, around four fifths seen once. This TCR came from a man aged 40-55 years with active or convalescent COVID-19. The V and J genes are TRBV4-2 and TRBJ2-3; no reliable D call. The sequenced material came from peripheral blood. For the CDR3, the DNA is TGTGCCAGCAGCCAAGACGGAGTTACAGATACGCAGTATTTT. This encodes CASSQDGVTDTQYF.